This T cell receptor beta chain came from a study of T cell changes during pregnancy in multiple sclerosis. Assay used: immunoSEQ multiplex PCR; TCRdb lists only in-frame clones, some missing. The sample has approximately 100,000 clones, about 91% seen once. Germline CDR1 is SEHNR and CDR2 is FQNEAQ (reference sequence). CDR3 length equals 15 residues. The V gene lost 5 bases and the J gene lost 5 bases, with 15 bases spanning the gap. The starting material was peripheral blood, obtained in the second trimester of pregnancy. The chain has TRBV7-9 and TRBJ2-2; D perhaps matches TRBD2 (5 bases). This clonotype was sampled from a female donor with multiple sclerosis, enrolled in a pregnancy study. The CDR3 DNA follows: TGTGCCAGCAGCCCCTGGGCGGGCGGGACCGGGGAGCTGTTTTTT. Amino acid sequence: CASSPWAGGTGELFF.